Following are 8 T cell receptor beta chains from one sample sequenced in a study of T cell responses to AZD1222 COVID-19 vaccine. Sequenced by immunoSEQ multiplex PCR; TCRdb stores in-frame clones only, minus some. The sample shows roughly 120,000 clones, around 83% of them seen only once. The sequences come from peripheral blood, collected 28 days after the second AZD1222 dose. These TCRs come from an adult who received the AZD1222 COVID-19 vaccine.

This chain uses TRBV5-4 with TRBJ1-2; 8 positions agree with TRBD1. Germline lookup yields CDR1 SGHNT and CDR2 YYREEE (reference sequence). The CDR3 contains 13 residues. Trimming removed 4 bases from V and 8 bases from J; junction bases left unmatched: 7. The CDR3 nucleotides read TGTGCCAGCAGCCCGGACAGGGCGGGAGGCTACACCTTC. It codes for CASSPDRAGGYTF.

CDR3 region: CASSQDVFFPTDTQYF. The CDR3 DNA follows: TGTGCCAGCAGCCAAGATGTCTTTTTCCCCACAGATACGCAGTATTTT. The genes are TRBV3-1 (or the pseudogene TRBV3-2) and TRBJ2-3; D is ambiguous. Germline-derived CDR1 and CDR2 are LGHDT and YNNKEL (reference sequence). Trimming cost V 0 bases and J 2 bases, with 12 bases left between them. This CDR3 region has 16 residues.

This chain uses TRBV2 with TRBJ2-1; the D gene is possibly TRBD1 (6 bases). The ends were cut back, 7 bases at V and 4 bases at J, with 11 bases in the middle. CDR3 size: 13 residues. From germline, CDR1 is SNHLY and CDR2 FYNNEI. The CDR3 is CASKPTGYNEQFF. In DNA form, the CDR3 reads TGTGCCAGCAAACCGACAGGTTACAATGAGCAGTTCTTC.

The chain couples TRBV9 to TRBJ1-6; D call uncertain. Germline CDR1 reads SGDLS; CDR2 reads YYNGEE. Between the trimmed V and J ends, which lost 0 bases and 0 bases, there was a span of 10 bases. This CDR3 region has 17 residues. The CDR3 DNA sequence: TGTGCCAGCAGCGTAGGTGGGGAAATCTCCTATAATTCACCCCTCCACTTT. Translating it yields CASSVGGEISYNSPLHF. The whole variable domain, remainder taken from reference TRBV9 and TRBJ1-6, is DSGVTQTPKHLITATGQRVTLRCSPRSGDLSVYWYQQSLDQGLQFLIQYYNGEERAKGNILERFSAQQFPDLHSELNLSSLELGDSALYFCASSVGGEISYNSPLHFGNGTRLTVT.

The CDR3, as DNA: TGTGCCAGCAATGTTCTGAGCTCCTATAATTCACCCCTCCACTTT. Protein sequence: CASNVLSSYNSPLHF. This chain uses TRBV6-5 with TRBJ1-6; D uncertain. The CDR3 is made up of 15 amino acids. Per germline, CDR1 MNHEY and CDR2 SVGAGI. The germline V and J ends were trimmed by 7 bases and 0 bases, with 10 bases remaining between them.

The chain is built from TRBV30 and TRBJ1-6; TRBD1 matches 7 bases. The V gene end was trimmed by 5 bases and the J gene end by 6 bases; junction bases not matched to a gene: 7. This CDR3 contains 14 residues. Germline CDR1 GTSNPN, CDR2 SVGIG (reference sequence). The DNA for the CDR3 is TGTGCCTGGTGGGACAGAGGAGGTAATTCACCCCTCCACTTT. Protein: CAWWDRGGNSPLHF.

V usage is TRBV18 and J usage is TRBJ1-1; D remains unclear. V shed 2 bases and J shed 4 bases, with 8 bases lying between them. CDR3 length equals 13 residues. Per the germline V gene, CDR1 is KGHSH and CDR2 is LQKENI. The CDR3 DNA follows: TGTGCCAGCTCACCAATCGGGTTCACTGAAGCTTTCTTT. Amino acid sequence: CASSPIGFTEAFF.

This chain connects TRBV10-3 to TRBJ2-7, with D possibly matching TRBD2 (6 bases). The CDR3 loop spans 14 amino acids. With 4 bases removed from V and 3 bases from J, the gap between germline ends came to 13 bases. Germline lookup yields CDR1 ENHRY and CDR2 SYGVKD. The CDR3 here is CAISGTRGGYEQYF. CDR3 DNA sequence: TGTGCCATCAGTGGAACAAGGGGAGGCTACGAGCAGTACTTC.